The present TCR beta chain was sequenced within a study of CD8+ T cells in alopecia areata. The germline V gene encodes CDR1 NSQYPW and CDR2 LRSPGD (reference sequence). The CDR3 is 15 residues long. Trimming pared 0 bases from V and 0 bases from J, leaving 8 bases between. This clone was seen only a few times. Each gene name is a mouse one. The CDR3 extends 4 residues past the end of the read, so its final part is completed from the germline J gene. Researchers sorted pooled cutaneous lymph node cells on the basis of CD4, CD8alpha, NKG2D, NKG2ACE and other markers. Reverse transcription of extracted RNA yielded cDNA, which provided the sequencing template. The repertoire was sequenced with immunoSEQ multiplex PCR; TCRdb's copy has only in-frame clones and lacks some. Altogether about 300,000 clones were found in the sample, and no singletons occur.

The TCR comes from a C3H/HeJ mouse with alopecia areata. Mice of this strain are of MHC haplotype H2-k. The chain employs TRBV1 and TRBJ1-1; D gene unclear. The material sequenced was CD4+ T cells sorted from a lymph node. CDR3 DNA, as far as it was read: TGCACCTGCAGTGCAGATCACAGTCCAAACACA. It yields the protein CTCSADHSPNT. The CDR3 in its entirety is CTCSADHSPNTEVFF.